These 8 T cell receptor beta chains came from one sample sequenced in a study of graft-versus-host responses after intestinal transplantation. The method was immunoSEQ multiplex PCR; TCRdb's version includes in-frame clones alone and lacks a portion of them. The data show over 100,000 clones, with about 92% seen just once and under 0.3% held by the top ten. Their recognized antigens are unknown. This sample comprised unstimulated CD4+ T cells sorted from spleen or lymph node cells, obtained before transplant. The receptors stem from a human donor who was the organ donor for an intestinal transplant.

This clone was counted a single time. The genes are TRBV6-1 and TRBJ1-5; D unresolved. V gave up 0 bases and J gave up 10 bases, with 4 bases separating them. Germline-derived CDR1 and CDR2 are MNHNS and SASEGT. This CDR3 is 11 amino acids long. The CDR3 coding sequence is TGTGCCAGCAGTGAAGCCCCCCCCCAGCATTTT. The encoded protein is CASSEAPPQHF.

The genes are TRBV5-1 and TRBJ1-2; D is undetermined. Per germline, CDR1 SGHRS and CDR2 YFSETQ. The CDR3 spans 14 residues. V lost 0 bases, J lost 2 bases, and 8 bases lay in between. CDR3 loop: CASSLGGKNYGYTF. CDR3 sequence (DNA): TGCGCCAGCAGCTTGGGGGGAAAGAACTATGGCTACACCTTC.

This chain connects TRBV4-2 to TRBJ1-1, with 7 bases that match TRBD1. The germline CDR1 and CDR2 sequences are LGHNA and YNFKEQ. The length of the CDR3 is 13 residues. V shed 4 bases, J shed 5 bases, and the junction held 4 bases outside the gene matches. The CDR3 is CASSREQGTEAFF. For the CDR3, the DNA is TGTGCCAGCAGCCGCGAACAGGGGACTGAAGCTTTCTTT.

V usage is TRBV13 and J usage is TRBJ2-7, with 14 bases that match TRBD2. This CDR3 has 17 residues. Germline V lookup: CDR1 PRHDT, CDR2 FYEKMQ (reference sequence). After removal of 5 bases from V and 0 bases from J, the junction contained 6 bases not matched to a gene. The CDR3 spells CASSPGLAGGLSYEQYF. CDR3 sequence (DNA): TGTGCCAGCAGCCCCGGACTAGCGGGAGGTCTCTCCTACGAGCAGTACTTC. The full variable domain, rest sourced from reference TRBV13 and TRBJ2-7, is AAGVIQSPRHLIKEKRETATLKCYPIPRHDTVYWYQQGPGQDPQFLISFYEKMQSDKGSIPDRFSAQQFSDYHSELNMSSLELGDSALYFCASSPGLAGGLSYEQYFGPGTRLTVT.

This chain joins TRBV5-1 and TRBJ1-5; D is undetermined. The CDR3 sequence is 18 residues long. The V end was cut by 2 bases, the J end by 5 bases, with 23 bases between. Germline CDR1 SGHRS, CDR2 YFSETQ. CDR3 bases: TGCGCCAGCAGCTTAGTTAGGGCTATTGATGATGGGGATCAGCCCCAGCATTTT. Translated: CASSLVRAIDDGDQPQHF.

This sequence joins TRBV15 and TRBJ1-4; D unclear. CDR3 size: 13 residues. Germline V gene lookup returns CDR1 LNHNV and CDR2 YYDKDF (reference sequence). The germline V and J ends were trimmed by 2 bases and 7 bases, with 8 bases remaining between them. CDR3 sequence: CATSRFGSEKLFF. Written as DNA, the CDR3 is TGTGCCACCAGCAGATTCGGGTCTGAAAAACTGTTTTTT.

This clone was detected only once. The genes are TRBV6-1 and TRBJ1-1; unclear D gene. Germline V CDR1 and CDR2: MNHNS, SASEGT. This CDR3 is 13 amino acids long. V was trimmed by 1 base and J by 2 bases, leaving 5 bases between them. The CDR3 loop reads CASSEVENTEAFF. The CDR3 DNA reads as TGTGCCAGCAGTGAAGTCGAAAACACTGAAGCTTTCTTT.

V is TRBV6-6 and J is TRBJ2-1, with D perhaps TRBD2 (6 bases). Trimming stripped 5 bases from V and 4 bases from J, with 9 bases between. Germline V gene data show CDR1 as MNHNY and CDR2 as SVGAGI (reference sequence). The length of the CDR3 is 13 residues. CDR3 sequence (DNA): TGTGCCAGCAGTAGACTAGTATACAATGAGCAGTTCTTC. Its translation is CASSRLVYNEQFF.